The sequence of this T cell receptor beta chain was determined in a study of Ad26.COV2.S vaccination and SARS-CoV-2 variants. Overall study findings and caveats: Placebo recipients showed lower spike-specific TCR breadth than vaccinees.

Sequencing used immunoSEQ multiplex PCR; TCRdb keeps in-frame clones, though not all of them. Found here are over 85,000 clones, around 82% of them singletons; the top ten hold approximately 15%. Germline CDR1 and CDR2: MNHNY and SVGAGI (reference sequence). CDR3 length: 16 amino acids. V dropped 1 base and J dropped 6 bases, with 19 bases sitting between them. Note on this clone: Antigen specificity is unknown.

This specimen consisted of peripheral blood, obtained after recovery from COVID-19. V usage is TRBV6-6 and J usage is TRBJ2-7; no clear D. The clonotype comes from a human donor who had recovered from COVID-19. The DNA of the CDR3 is TGTGCCAGCAGTTACTATAGTTCGCCAGTCTCGGCCGAGCAGTACTTC. This gives the protein CASSYYSSPVSAEQYF.